A single sample is the source of the 17 T cell receptor beta chains below, sequenced in a study of T cell repertoires and leukemia-associated antigens. The antigens of these receptors remain unknown. Using its own MiXCR run on the 5' RACE reads, TCRdb lists one record per CDR3 protein. The sample has 9,500 to 15,000 distinct CDR3 sequences, about two fifths seen once. Sequenced material: CD3+ T cells sorted from blood and cultured. The receptors were sampled from a female donor in good health.

The chain is built from TRBV12-3 or TRBV12-4 and TRBJ2-4; D gene uncertain. V was cut by 3 bases and J by 1 base, with 13 bases left in between. The CDR3 runs to 16 residues. For the CDR3, the DNA is TGTGCCAGCAGTTTTCCGGAATCCAAGGCCAAAAACATTCAGTACTTC. Amino acids: CASSFPESKAKNIQYF.

This clonotype occurred once. The CDR3 DNA reads TGCAGTGCTAGGCTCCGCGAGGAGCGCAATTCACCCCTCCACTTT. As protein: CSARLREERNSPLHF. The chain carries TRBV20-1 and TRBJ1-6; D ambiguous. The CDR3 extends over 15 amino acids. Germline lookup yields CDR1 DFQATT and CDR2 SNEGSKA (reference sequence). With 3 bases removed from V and 7 bases from J, the gap between germline ends came to 16 bases.

This chain connects TRBV20-1 to TRBJ2-1; 12 bases agree with TRBD2. This CDR3 is 14 amino acids long. After removal of 5 bases from V and 6 bases from J, the junction contained 5 bases not matched to a gene. Germline lookup yields CDR1 DFQATT and CDR2 SNEGSKA (reference sequence). The CDR3 here is CSAASGRAGNEQFF. The CDR3, as DNA: TGCAGTGCTGCTAGCGGGAGGGCGGGCAATGAGCAGTTCTTC.

This clonotype came up a few times. J is TRBJ1-4 and V is TRBV24-1; TRBD1 is a possible D gene (5 bases). V was pared by 8 bases and J by 2 bases, with 14 bases between. Germline V gives CDR1 KGHDR, CDR2 SFDVKD. The CDR3 has 15 amino acids. The CDR3 here is CATKQRQTTNEKLFF. CDR3 in DNA: TGTGCCACCAAACAACGACAGACCACTAATGAAAAACTGTTTTTT.

This clonotype occurred a few times. The chain combines TRBV24-1 with TRBJ2-3; D gene uncertain. The germline gives CDR1 KGHDR, CDR2 SFDVKD. The CDR3 runs to 14 residues. V gave up 3 bases and J gave up 9 bases, with 15 bases separating them. CDR3 bases: TGTGCCACCAGTGATCCCCCAAAAACGAGAACGCAGTATTTT. This encodes CATSDPPKTRTQYF.

As regards this clonotype: Its ends do not fully match the called genes, so a read error is possible. The V gene is TRBV20-1, the J gene TRBJ2-7; TRBD1 is a possible D gene (6 bases). The germline CDR1 and CDR2 sequences are DFQATT and SNEGSKA (reference sequence). The CDR3 is 14 amino acids. The CDR3 protein is CRARGADRFYEQYF. The CDR3 bases are TGCAGGGCTAGAGGGGCAGACAGGTTCTACGAGCAGTACTTC.

This clonotype is labeled as medium-sized. The V call is TRBV12-3 or TRBV12-4, the J call TRBJ2-6, with D possibly called TRBD1 or TRBD2 (5 bases each). Trimming stripped 2 bases from V and 1 base from J, with 15 bases between. There are 18 residues in the CDR3. The chain's CDR3 is CASSLTRGRASGANVLTF. Here the CDR3 DNA reads TGTGCCAGCAGTTTAACGAGGGGCAGAGCTTCTGGGGCCAACGTCCTGACTTTC.

The sample holds many counts of this clonotype. V gene TRBV6-6 combines with J gene TRBJ2-1; possibly TRBD2 for D (6 bases). The CDR3 has 13 amino acids. The V end lost 4 bases, the J end lost 7 bases, and 11 bases lay between the germline ends. Germline values: CDR1 MNHNY, CDR2 SVGAGI (reference sequence). This CDR3 reads CASSSRLENEQFF. In nucleotides, the CDR3 is TGTGCCAGCAGTTCACGACTAGAAAATGAGCAGTTCTTC.

The V gene is TRBV3-1, the J gene TRBJ1-5; 7 nucleotides align to TRBD1. CDR1 is LGHDT and CDR2 is YNNKEL in the germline V gene (reference sequence). The CDR3 has 14 amino acids. The J segment lost 6 bases and the V segment lost 3 bases, leaving 5 bases of the junction unmatched. CDR3 nucleotide sequence: TGTGCCAGCAGCCAGACAGGGTTTGGTCAGCCCCAGCATTTT. Translating it yields CASSQTGFGQPQHF.

The table lists this clonotype with many counts. This CDR3 is CASSRTGGTEAFF. CDR3 DNA: TGTGCCAGCAGCAGGACAGGGGGGACTGAAGCTTTCTTT. The rearrangement links TRBV14 to TRBJ1-1; 10 nucleotides line up with TRBD1. CDR3 size: 13 residues. After removal of 5 bases from V and 5 bases from J, the junction contained 2 bases not matched to a gene. Germline values: CDR1 SGHDN, CDR2 FVKESK.

Worth noting for this clonotype: An end of the junction differs from the germline gene, which may be a read error. The chain joins TRBV9 to TRBJ2-2, with TRBD2 identical over 8 bases. Germline V gene sequence: CDR1 SGDLS, CDR2 YYNGEE. The CDR3 runs 15 residues. Written as DNA, the CDR3 is TGTGCCAACAGCGTAGCGGGACGGAGAACCGGGGAGCTGTTTTTT. Its protein is CANSVAGRRTGELFF.

V and J are TRBV5-1 and TRBJ2-7; no firm D call. Trimming took 4 bases from V and 3 from J, leaving 20 bases between them. The CDR3 extends over 16 amino acids. Germline values: CDR1 SGHRS, CDR2 YFSETQ. In DNA, the CDR3 is TGCGCCAGCAGCCTAGTTTATACCTCATCCTACTACGAGCAGTACTTC. It codes for CASSLVYTSSYYEQYF. Drawing the rest from reference TRBV5-1 and TRBJ2-7, the complete variable domain is KAGVTQTPRYLIKTRGQQVTLSCSPISGHRSVSWYQQTPGQGLQFLFEYFSETQRNKGNFPGRFSGRQFSNSRSEMNVSTLELGDSALYLCASSLVYTSSYYEQYFGPGTRLTVT.

This clonotype was found many times. V gene TRBV4-3 combines with J gene TRBJ2-4, with TRBD2 identical over 9 bases. Germline V CDR1 and CDR2: LGHNA, YSLEER. V trimming: 8 bases; J trimming: 4 bases; junction bases outside the gene matches: 6. The CDR3 loop spans 14 amino acids. CDR3 loop: CASSRGGGKNIQYF. The CDR3 DNA is TGCGCCAGCTCCCGCGGGGGGGGGAAAAACATTCAGTACTTC.

This clonotype rates as large. The chain employs TRBV5-1 and TRBJ2-2, with D maybe TRBD2 (5 bases). The germline gives CDR1 SGHRS, CDR2 YFSETQ. V lost 4 bases and J lost 0, with 10 bases in between. This CDR3 is built from 15 residues. CDR3 amino acids: CASSPVATNTGELFF. In nucleotides, the CDR3 is TGCGCCAGCAGCCCCGTAGCGACGAACACCGGGGAGCTGTTTTTT.

This clonotype was recorded a few times. The chain carries TRBV5-1 and TRBJ2-2; no reliable D call. Germline lookup yields CDR1 SGHRS and CDR2 YFSETQ. There are 14 residues in the CDR3. Trimming left V 0 bases short and J 6 bases short, with 9 bases between. DNA of the CDR3: TGCGCCAGCAGCTTGGAAGGTCTACCCGGGGAGCTGTTTTTT. Translating gives CASSLEGLPGELFF. Filled out from reference TRBV5-1 and TRBJ2-2, the complete variable domain reads KAGVTQTPRYLIKTRGQQVTLSCSPISGHRSVSWYQQTPGQGLQFLFEYFSETQRNKGNFPGRFSGRQFSNSRSEMNVSTLELGDSALYLCASSLEGLPGELFFGEGSRLTVL.

Written as DNA, the CDR3 is TGTGCTAGTGGTTTGGGGGGCCCGAACACCGGGGAGCTGTTTTTT. Its translation is CASGLGGPNTGELFF. The rearrangement joins TRBV12-5 to TRBJ2-2; possible D gene TRBD1, 5 bases. Trimming took off 1 base at V and 0 bases at J, with 6 bases between the two ends. The CDR3 runs to 15 residues. CDR1 is LGHNT, CDR2 FRNRAP, per germline.

This clonotype has just a few counts. Here the CDR3 reads CASSFDQGTANEQYF. In nucleotides, the CDR3 is TGTGCCAGCAGCTTCGACCAGGGAACAGCCAACGAGCAGTACTTC. The rearrangement links TRBV7-2 to TRBJ2-7; D perhaps matches TRBD1 (5 bases). The germline V and J ends were trimmed by 3 bases and 5 bases, with 17 bases remaining between them. The CDR3 sequence is 15 residues long. The germline V gene has CDR1 SGHTA and CDR2 FQGNSA.